Here is one T cell receptor (beta chain) with its context. The antigen is undetermined. The CDR3 consists of 14 residues. Trimming cost V 6 bases and J 3 bases, with 15 bases left between them. Germline CDR1 MNHEY, CDR2 SVGAGI. This sample is drawn from a study of human T cells and chemical hapten exposure. For the study at large: Diphenylcyclopropenone doses were given weekly to the scalps of patients across the approximately 25-week study.

Sample time point: pre-sensitization, week 0. Treatment here: therapeutic diphenylcyclopropenone sensitization with weekly scalp DPC. MiXCR, run by TCRdb on the RACE reads, gives a single entry per CDR3 protein. Of 350,000 to 400,000 distinct CDR3 sequences in the sample, approximately 5% were seen once. Study-wide results and caveats: Patch test score was positively correlated with the counts of PT1 expanded TCRs. Versus controls, significantly more large CDR3 similarity clusters arose from expanded TCRs.

This sample comprised whole blood, obtained in connection with sensitization to the hapten diphenylcyclopropenone (DPC). The genes are TRBV6-5 and TRBJ2-7; the D gene is possibly TRBD1 (6 bases). The TCR was taken from a woman aged 45-60 years with alopecia areata. Some clones in this sample may be carry-over from other donors' samples. The chain's CDR3 is CASRLTGSGYEQYF. The DNA for the CDR3 is TGTGCCAGCAGACTTACAGGGTCGGGCTACGAGCAGTACTTC.